This T cell receptor beta chain was sequenced for a study of blood T cell repertoires in COVID-19 (dated by TCRdb to 2020 to 2021). Regarding the research as a whole: The collaborator samples originated in the United States, Italy and Spain and spanned the acute and convalescent phases of COVID-19. The prospective study material was composed of cDNA or gDNA derived from T cells, B-cell-depleted T cells, or PBMCs. Deeply sampled blood TCRbeta repertoires from subjects exposed to, actively infected with, or recovered from COVID-19 were included in the dataset. A freely available public database, intended as a resource for researchers studying the immune response to SARS-CoV-2, is where the repertoires were released. The samples were drawn from the first 160 participants of the ongoing ImmuneRACE study and from over a thousand subjects provided by 6 global collaborators. Sample metadata almost always included a de-identified subject ID, COVID-19 status, age in years and sex. Where available, HLA class I and class II types were taken from metadata supplied by the sample provider and were not determined by assay-based typing.

Comment on this clone: The specificity of this receptor is unknown. Per-nucleotide qualities are absent, and no much larger clonotype sits a single base away.

General conclusions and limits of the study: How much clinical and demographic metadata was included differed by source and by participant, and the metadata was provided uncurated.

TCRbeta CDR3 regions were amplified from genomic DNA using the immunoSEQ Assay, a bias-controlled multiplex PCR. The authors' pipeline ran thus. Nucleated cell counts per sample were estimated from amplification of reference gene primers within the assay. To quantify the absolute abundance of each unique TCRbeta CDR3 rearrangement, sequence reads were collapsed and filtered. For each sample, productive Simpson clonality was calculated as the square root of Simpson's diversity index over productive rearrangements. This immuneACCESS table, as held by TCRdb, lists in-frame sequences with V and J called but not all clones. Of the missing ones, under half trace to an unresolved V gene in checked studies; the others have no known cause. From that table come the V and J calls and clone size; the DNA was used to work out D and trimming. A total of 130,000 to 150,000 clones appear in this sample, about 79% of them only once. More than 8.5% of the sample rests with the top ten.

The collaborating institutions used their own protocols to collect whole blood in K2EDTA tubes. For TCRbeta analysis, collaborator samples were shipped as frozen whole blood, as isolated PBMCs, or as DNA extracted from either sample type. What was sequenced was peripheral blood. This receptor was obtained from a man between 60 and 75 years old with active or convalescent COVID-19.

The base sequence is TGTGCCAGCAGTCACCCAGTCTCCGGGACAGGGAATAATTCACCCCTCCACTTT. It codes for CASSHPVSGTGNNSPLHF. The chain couples TRBV6-2 or TRBV6-3 to TRBJ1-6; TRBD1 aligns with 9 central bases. Trimming leaves V shorter by 5 bases and J shorter by 5 bases, with the junction holding 13 bases beyond the gene matches. CDR1 and CDR2 are drawn from the germline V gene: MNHEY, SVGEGT. The CDR3 covers 18 residues, taking in both the cysteine and the phenylalanine. Just CDR3 DNA is preserved here, 54 bases in frame from base 1.